The present TCR beta chain was sequenced within a study of blood T cell repertoires in COVID-19. This CDR3 region has 15 residues. Looked up from germline, CDR1 is SGDLS and CDR2 is YYNGEE. Trimming removed 1 base at V and 3 bases at J, with 12 bases between. In Seattle, patients joined the study during active infection and were tracked longitudinally. This clone was detected once. Produced via immunoSEQ multiplex PCR; TCRdb's table is partial and in-frame only. Found here are approximately 150,000 clones, about four fifths of them singletons; the top ten hold around 8.1%. Sequencing was performed on peripheral blood. This sequence originates from a woman aged 55-70 years with COVID-19, enrolled during active disease. The chain joins TRBV9 to TRBJ2-3; D is unresolved. CDR3 DNA sequence: TGTGCCAGCAGCGTAAGATGGCAGGTAACAGATACGCAGTATTTT. It translates to CASSVRWQVTDTQYF.